This entry lists 23 T cell receptor beta chains sequenced from one sample in a study of human T cells and chemical hapten exposure. TCRdb redid the calling of the RACE reads with MiXCR, one entry per CDR3 protein. This sample carries 180,000 or so distinct CDR3 sequences, approximately 20% of them seen once, and the ten largest clones take less than 7%. Noted time point: patch test 1, 2 weeks after DPC sensitization. Treatment indicated: therapeutic diphenylcyclopropenone sensitization with weekly scalp DPC. The sequencing here drew on whole blood, taken in connection with sensitization to the hapten diphenylcyclopropenone (DPC). The receptors here all came from a woman between 45 and 65 years old with alopecia areata. Some clones in this sample may be carry-over from other donors' samples.

The chain employs TRBV7-6 and TRBJ1-6, with no clear D. Germline CDR1 SGHVS, CDR2 FNYEAQ. The ends were cut back, 1 base at V and 5 bases at J, with 18 bases in the middle. The CDR3 contains 18 residues. The CDR3 protein is CASSLGGRDNIDNSPLHF. The CDR3 DNA follows: TGTGCCAGCAGCTTAGGTGGTCGGGATAACATAGATAATTCACCCCTCCACTTT. The variable domain in full, with the rest retrieved from reference TRBV7-6 and TRBJ1-6, is GAGVSQSPRYKVTKRGQDVALRCDPISGHVSLYWYRQALGQGPEFLTYFNYEAQQDKSGLPNDRFSAERPEGSISTLTIQRTEQRDSAMYRCASSLGGRDNIDNSPLHFGNGTRLTVT.

This clonotype was observed a few times. This sequence joins TRBV6-5 and TRBJ2-3; maybe TRBD1 (5 bases). Germline values: CDR1 MNHEY, CDR2 SVGAGI. The CDR3 consists of 17 residues. V was clipped by 0 bases and J by 3 bases, with 16 bases between them. The CDR3 DNA reads as TGTGCCAGCAGTTACTCCTCCTCAAGACAGAGTACAGATACGCAGTATTTT. As protein: CASSYSSSRQSTDTQYF.

CDR3 sequence reads: CASSKRPISGRTYNEQFF. The CDR3 coding sequence is TGTGCCAGCAGCAAAAGGCCTATTAGCGGGAGGACTTACAATGAGCAGTTCTTC. V gene TRBV21-1 combines with J gene TRBJ2-1; the table calls TRBD2, which could not be checked here. TRBV21-1 is a documented pseudogene. The CDR3 is made up of 18 amino acids.

Ten or more counts support this clonotype. This chain joins TRBV27 and TRBJ1-1, with D possibly TRBD1 on 6 matching bases. The CDR3 has 13 amino acids. The V and J ends lost 5 bases and 3 bases respectively, with 10 bases between them. Per the germline V gene, CDR1 is MNHEY and CDR2 is SMNVEV (reference sequence). CDR3 in DNA: TGTGCCAGCAGTGCAAACAGGGACACTGAAGCTTTCTTT. Translated, it gives CASSANRDTEAFF.

V gene TRBV7-9 combines with J gene TRBJ2-2; D call uncertain. V shed 1 base and J shed 4 bases, with 7 bases lying between them. This CDR3 has 14 amino acids. Germline V gene sequence: CDR1 SEHNR, CDR2 FQNEAQ (reference sequence). In DNA, the CDR3 is TGTGCCAGCAGCTTAGTTGGTCTCACCGGGGAGCTGTTTTTT. Translation gives CASSLVGLTGELFF.

The CDR3 region has the DNA TGTGCCAGCAGCGTTGCAGCGGGTGTGAACACCGGGGAGCTGTTTTTT. It translates to CASSVAAGVNTGELFF. The J gene is TRBJ2-2, the V gene TRBV9, with D possibly matching TRBD2 (6 bases). Germline loops: CDR1 SGDLS, CDR2 YYNGEE. Trimming left V 2 bases short and J 1 base short, with 12 bases between. This CDR3 region has 16 residues.

This clonotype has a handful of counts. The V call is TRBV5-1, the J call TRBJ1-2, with TRBD1 as a possible D gene (5 bases). Germline V gives CDR1 SGHRS, CDR2 YFSETQ. This CDR3 spans 14 amino acids. The ends were cut back, 5 bases at V and 3 bases at J, with 14 bases in the middle. CDR3 protein: CASRMYQGDYGYTF. CDR3 DNA: TGCGCCAGCAGGATGTATCAGGGAGACTATGGCTACACCTTC.

The rearrangement links TRBV5-1 to TRBJ2-1, with no clear D. The CDR3 consists of 16 residues. V was pared by 5 bases and J by 0 bases, with 15 bases between. From germline, CDR1 is SGHRS and CDR2 YFSETQ. The CDR3, as DNA: TGCGCCAGCAGTAGGAATCAAGGTAGCTCCTACAATGAGCAGTTCTTC. This gives the protein CASSRNQGSSYNEQFF.

The rearrangement uses TRBV5-1 and TRBJ1-1; perhaps TRBD1 as D (6 bases). CDR1 and CDR2 (germline): SGHRS, YFSETQ. CDR3 length equals 15 residues. V shed 3 bases and J shed 0 bases, with 12 bases lying between them. Written as DNA, the CDR3 is TGCGCCAGCAGCTCCGGGACACTGATGAACACTGAAGCTTTCTTT. Translating it yields CASSSGTLMNTEAFF. The whole variable domain, filled in from reference TRBV5-1 and TRBJ1-1, reads KAGVTQTPRYLIKTRGQQVTLSCSPISGHRSVSWYQQTPGQGLQFLFEYFSETQRNKGNFPGRFSGRQFSNSRSEMNVSTLELGDSALYLCASSSGTLMNTEAFFGQGTRLTVV.

The gene calls are TRBV7-2 and TRBJ1-2, with TRBD1 matching over 7 bases. CDR3 length: 15 amino acids. The germline V gene encodes CDR1 SGHTA and CDR2 FQGNSA. The V segment lost 2 bases and the J segment 3 bases; nucleotides outside the gene matches: 6. The CDR3 nucleotides are TGTGCCAGCAGCTTATTTGCTCAGGGGGACTATGGCTACACCTTC. Its protein is CASSLFAQGDYGYTF.

The chain joins TRBV28 to TRBJ2-1; 7 nucleotides align to TRBD1. In germline, CDR1 is MDHEN, CDR2 SYDVKM. The length of the CDR3 is 14 residues. V lost 4 bases to trimming and J lost 4 bases; unmatched junction nucleotides: 4. CDR3 sequence (DNA): TGTGCCAGCAGTTCGACAGGGTTTTACAATGAGCAGTTCTTC. Protein product: CASSSTGFYNEQFF.

This clonotype was detected only a few times. The chain employs TRBV29-1 and TRBJ1-1, with TRBD1 matching 9 bases. Germline lookup yields CDR1 SQVTM and CDR2 ANQGSEA. This CDR3 has 13 residues. After removal of 5 bases from V and 1 base from J, the junction contained 2 bases not matched to a gene. The CDR3 DNA reads as TGCAGCGTTATGACAGGGGGGAACACTGAAGCTTTCTTT. This translates into CSVMTGGNTEAFF.

This clonotype occurred a few times. The genes are TRBV11-2 and TRBJ1-6, with TRBD1 matching 7 bases. Per germline, CDR1 SGHAT and CDR2 FQNNGV. The V and J ends lost 9 bases and 1 base, in that order; junction bases with no gene match: 9. The CDR3 runs to 16 residues. For the CDR3, the DNA is TGTGCCAGTTCATTAACAGGGGAATCCTATAATTCACCCCTCCACTTT. It specifies CASSLTGESYNSPLHF.

V gene TRBV10-3 combines with J gene TRBJ2-3; the match to TRBD2 covers 7 bases. The trim removed 7 bases at V and 1 base at J, leaving 8 bases unmatched. Per the germline V gene, CDR1 is ENHRY and CDR2 is SYGVKD. This CDR3 region has 15 residues. CDR3 in DNA: TGTGCCATCAACCGACTAGCCGGGGGCACAGATACGCAGTATTTT. Amino acid sequence: CAINRLAGGTDTQYF.

The sample holds a few counts of this clonotype. CDR3 sequence (DNA): TGTGCCACCGGGAGGGTATATACCGGCTCCTACAATGAGCAGTTCTTC. Protein product: CATGRVYTGSYNEQFF. The V call is TRBV5-8, the J call TRBJ2-1; 8 bases are a match to TRBD2. The J segment lost 0 bases and the V segment lost 9 bases, leaving 11 bases of the junction unmatched. This CDR3 has 16 amino acids. Germline lookup yields CDR1 SGHTS and CDR2 YDEGEE.

This clonotype was found a few times. The chain has TRBV7-6 and TRBJ1-2, with no clear D. This CDR3 is built from 13 residues. Germline lookup yields CDR1 SGHVS and CDR2 FNYEAQ. V shed 2 bases and J shed 2 bases, with 6 bases lying between them. CDR3 amino acids: CASSLYRNYGYTF. CDR3 DNA: TGTGCCAGCAGCTTATACAGAAACTATGGCTACACCTTC.

The chain employs TRBV7-4 and TRBJ2-7; perhaps TRBD2 as D (6 bases). V was shortened by 4 bases and J by 2 bases, with 24 bases between the two germline ends. Germline assignment: CDR1 SGHVT and CDR2 SQSDAQ. This CDR3 region has 18 residues. CDR3 sequence: CASSWDSSNSLPTYEQYF. The CDR3 nucleotides read TGTGCCAGCAGCTGGGACTCTTCGAATAGCCTCCCCACCTACGAGCAGTACTTC.

A single count supports this clonotype. The chain combines TRBV27 with TRBJ2-7; D may be TRBD2 (6 bases). This CDR3 spans 14 amino acids. Germline loops: CDR1 MNHEY, CDR2 SMNVEV (reference sequence). Trimming pared 6 bases from V and 2 bases from J, leaving 14 bases between. The CDR3 here is CASSPLALAYEQYF. The CDR3 nucleotides read TGTGCCAGCAGCCCTCTAGCGCTCGCCTACGAGCAGTACTTC.

This rearrangement joins TRBV24-1 to TRBJ2-3; TRBD1 might be the D (5 bases). Germline V gives CDR1 KGHDR, CDR2 SFDVKD. This CDR3 spans 11 amino acids. V was pared by 7 bases and J by 6 bases, with 7 bases between. The CDR3: CATSSGDTQYF. DNA for the CDR3: TGTGCCACCAGCTCAGGGGATACGCAGTATTTT.

The chain is built from TRBV28 and TRBJ1-4, with 9 bases fitting TRBD1. J was trimmed by 5 bases and V by 3 bases; bases with no gene match: 4. The CDR3 spans 15 residues. CDR1 and CDR2 from the germline V gene are MDHEN and SYDVKM. CDR3 sequence: CASSLWGTGNEKLFF. Written as DNA, the CDR3 is TGTGCCAGCAGTTTGTGGGGGACAGGGAATGAAAAACTGTTTTTT.

The rearrangement uses TRBV6-1 and TRBJ2-1; TRBD2 matches at 10 bases. The length of the CDR3 is 13 residues. Germline-derived CDR1 and CDR2 are MNHNS and SASEGT. The J segment lost 12 bases and the V segment lost 5 bases, leaving 7 bases of the junction unmatched. The CDR3 nucleotides read TGTGCCAGCAGTCCTAGCGGGAGCGTGGGGCAGTTCTTC. This gives the protein CASSPSGSVGQFF.

This clonotype was observed a few times. V gene TRBV7-3 combines with J gene TRBJ2-2; D could derive from TRBD1 or TRBD2 (5 bases each). V was cut by 5 bases and J by 5 bases, with 15 bases left in between. The CDR3 runs 15 residues. Germline CDR1 reads SGHTA; CDR2 reads FQGTGA. CDR3 in amino acids: CASSERGRGTGELFF. CDR3 in DNA: TGTGCCAGCAGCGAGAGGGGTCGGGGAACCGGGGAGCTGTTTTTT.

This clonotype was seen only a few times. The rearrangement joins TRBV20-1 to TRBJ1-5, with no clear D. The CDR3 runs 11 residues. The germline gives CDR1 DFQATT, CDR2 SNEGSKA (reference sequence). The germline V and J ends were trimmed by 6 bases and 5 bases, with 8 bases remaining between them. CDR3 residues: CSAAADQPQHF. CDR3 nucleotides: TGCAGTGCAGCAGCCGATCAGCCCCAGCATTTT.